The entry below gives a single TCR beta chain sequence along with its context. What it binds is unknown. Germline V CDR1 and CDR2: SGHTS, YDEGEE. This CDR3 spans 15 amino acids. Deletions cut 3 bases from V and 1 base from J, with 13 bases between. This sample was included in a study of T cells in narcolepsy. Clones were sequenced by immunoSEQ multiplex PCR, and TCRdb holds only the in-frame ones, with some missing. The sample lists about 33,000 clones, 70% to 85% seen once, with roughly 1.3% in the top ten. Study-wide findings and caveats: Autoreactive clone sequences were missing from some blood memory CD4+ repertoires.

The chain couples TRBV5-8 to TRBJ2-5; either TRBD1 or TRBD2 may supply D (5 bases each). Sequences were obtained from CD45RA- memory CD4+ T cells from PBMCs. This clonotype was sampled from a human donor with narcolepsy. The CDR3 nucleotides are TGTGCCAGCAGCTGGGGGACCCAAGCCCAAGAGACCCAGTACTTC. Translated, it gives CASSWGTQAQETQYF.